What follows describes a single T cell receptor (beta chain). This clonotype was found a few times. The antigen it recognizes is unknown. No much larger clone is present one base from it, and per-base qualities are unavailable. This was a case-control study nested in a cohort of healthcare workers in London, UK, who had nasopharyngeal swab PCR tests and blood samples taken every week. Healthcare workers were enrolled in the week of the UK lockdown, from 23 to 31 March 2020, and were followed every week for up to roughly 15 weeks. The data were taken from a study of early T cells in non-severe SARS-CoV-2 infection (dated by TCRdb to about 2021). Context from the whole study: Because TCR sequencing relied on bulk RNA taken from unsorted whole blood, pairing of alpha and beta chains was not possible. General findings and caveats noted by the study authors: Matching against VDJdb was skewed toward anti-spike CD8 responses, likely underestimated virus-specific expansions, and missed private and CD4 specificities.

Trimming removed 6 bases from V and 5 bases from J, leaving 13 bases between the germline ends. From cysteine to phenylalanine, the CDR3 is 13 amino acids long. Just CDR3 DNA is preserved here, 39 bases in frame from base 1. Looking up the germline V gene yields CDR1 MGHDK and CDR2 SYGVNS. Receptors were amplified or captured by 5' RACE. TCRdb lists the instrument as NextSeq 500. Unique molecular identifiers were attached to individual cDNA molecules in the TCR library protocol so that sequencing error and PCR bias could be corrected. Both TCR alpha and beta chains were sequenced, and tight co-correlation was observed between alpha and beta sequence abundances in each sample. Processing in the source paper ran as follows. V gene, J gene and CDR3 annotation of TCR sequences was performed with Decombinator V4. Expanded TCRs were defined as changing significantly between any two time points under a Poisson model with p below 0.0001. TCR abundances were normalised to the total number of TCRs sequenced per sample and were expressed as counts per million. TRAV1-2 paired with TRAJ12, TRAJ20 or TRAJ33 defined MAIT TCRs, while TRAV10 paired with TRAJ18 defined iNKT TCRs. VDJdb, accessed on 1 November 2021, was searched for TCRs annotated for CMV, EBV and SARS-CoV-2, and TCRs annotated for more than one antigen were excluded. TCRdb trimmed the raw reads at Q25, called clones with MiXCR and kept productive beta chains. Entries that share a CDR3 protein sequence are merged under the most common genes and DNA. The V and J calls shown here were made by TCRdb, not taken from the authors' results. The table for this sample lists 43,000 or so distinct CDR3 sequences; less than 8.5% of them were counted only once. Around 8% of the sample is taken by the ten largest.

What was sequenced was whole blood. The clonotype comes from an adult who was a healthcare worker with PCR-confirmed SARS-CoV-2 infection or an uninfected control (not recorded which). This chain joins TRBV25-1 to TRBJ1-1, with TRBD1 as a weak D call on 5 bases. The CDR3 reads CASRRGRETEAFF. At the DNA level, the sequence is TGTGCCAGCAGGAGGGGTCGGGAAACTGAAGCTTTCTTT.